A selection of T cell receptor beta chains follows, all from one sample in a study of T cell repertoires in cytomegalovirus infection. TCRdb re-derived calls from the reads in MiXCR, one entry per CDR3 protein. The data contain more than 50,000 distinct CDR3 sequences, 33% of them seen just once; the ten biggest clones take up around 70%. These receptors have no known antigen. The sequenced sample was PBMCs, sequenced either directly or after in vitro stimulation (not recorded which). Receptors were obtained from a human donor in good health (CMV status not recorded). Some clones in this sample may be carry-over from other donors' samples. Each CDR3 is given with its conserved first and last residue. D genes are given only for firm matches. The listing skips clone size in some rows; elsewhere it reads once, few, many or a size class.

clone size,J gene,V gene,D gene,CDR3 length,CDR3 protein,CDR3 DNA
NA,TRBJ2-3,TRBV7-9,TRBD2,18,CASSPRRLAGGDTDTQYF,TGTGCCAGCAGCCCCCGAAGGTTAGCGGGAGGGGACACAGATACGCAGTATTTT
few,TRBJ1-3,TRBV7-8,TRBD1,14,CASSPDRVGNTIYF,TGTGCCAGCAGCCCCGACAGGGTTGGAAACACCATATATTTT
NA,TRBJ2-1,TRBV2,TRBD2,15,CASRATSGQYNEQFF,TGTGCCAGCAGAGCGACTAGCGGGCAATACAATGAGCAGTTCTTC
NA,TRBJ2-1,TRBV20-1,NA,13,CSARQGGQDEQFF,TGCAGTGCTAGGCAGGGCGGCCAGGATGAGCAGTTCTTC
NA,TRBJ2-1,TRBV6-6,NA,14,CASSYSQGVNEQFF,TGTGCCAGCAGTTACTCCCAGGGCGTGAATGAGCAGTTCTTC
NA,TRBJ2-7,TRBV4-3,TRBD2,16,CASSQGFRGSSYEQYF,TGCGCCAGCAGCCAAGGATTTCGCGGGAGCTCCTACGAGCAGTACTTC
NA,TRBJ1-1,TRBV28,TRBD1,13,CASRSGGDTEAFF,TGTGCCAGCAGGTCAGGGGGGGACACTGAAGCTTTCTTT
NA,TRBJ1-4,TRBV5-1,NA,15,CASSLRGNSNEKLFF,TGCGCCAGCAGCTTAAGGGGGAACTCTAATGAAAAACTGTTTTTT
NA,TRBJ1-5,TRBV12-3/TRBV12-4,TRBD1,16,CASSPTGRGHNQPQHF,TGTGCCAGCAGTCCAACAGGGAGGGGGCACAATCAGCCCCAGCATTTT
NA,TRBJ2-5,TRBV15,NA,14,CATSRTGSLETQYF,TGTGCCACCAGCAGGACGGGATCTCTGGAGACCCAGTACTTC
few,TRBJ2-1,TRBV12-3/TRBV12-4,TRBD2,18,CASSFPRRLAGGMDEQFF,TGTGCCAGCAGTTTCCCTCGAAGACTAGCGGGGGGAATGGATGAGCAGTTCTTC
NA,TRBJ2-4,TRBV20-1,NA,14,CSAGTYLAKNIQYF,TGCAGTGCTGGAACTTACTTAGCCAAAAACATTCAGTACTTC
NA,TRBJ2-3,TRBV12-3/TRBV12-4,NA,15,CASSRRQWVTDTQYF,TGTGCCAGCAGTCGAAGACAGTGGGTGACAGATACGCAGTATTTT
few,TRBJ2-7,TRBV27,TRBD2,12,CASSSLAGEQYF,TGTGCCAGCAGTTCCCTAGCGGGCGAGCAGTACTTC
NA,TRBJ2-7,TRBV20-1,NA,14,CSASPGTRRYEQYF,TGCAGTGCTAGTCCGGGGACCCGACGATACGAGCAGTACTTC
few,TRBJ2-3,TRBV4-3,NA,14,CASSLDRYTDTQYF,TGCGCCAGCAGCCTTGACCGATACACAGATACGCAGTATTTT